The 18 T cell receptor beta chains in this list originate from one sample, sequenced in a study of T cell responses to AZD1222 COVID-19 vaccine. Generated by immunoSEQ multiplex PCR, the TCRdb table keeps only in-frame clones and is missing some. The sample holds approximately 100,000 clones, about nine tenths seen once. The source was peripheral blood, collected 28 days after the second AZD1222 dose. The source of these receptors is an adult who received the AZD1222 COVID-19 vaccine.

The genes are TRBV7-9 and TRBJ1-4; no clear D. The CDR3 is 12 residues long. The germline V gene encodes CDR1 SEHNR and CDR2 FQNEAQ (reference sequence). V was pared by 3 bases and J by 8 bases, with 7 bases between. The CDR3 loop reads CASSLIGEKLFF. CDR3 DNA sequence: TGTGCCAGCAGCTTGATCGGGGAAAAACTGTTTTTT.

The chain couples TRBV9 to TRBJ2-3, with D possibly TRBD2 on 5 matching bases. Germline CDR1 reads SGDLS; CDR2 reads YYNGEE. The length of the CDR3 is 13 residues. The germline V and J ends were trimmed by 2 bases and 6 bases, with 10 bases remaining between them. CDR3: CASSVGVPDTQYF. CDR3 DNA: TGTGCCAGCAGCGTCGGGGTTCCCGATACGCAGTATTTT.

This chain connects TRBV19 to TRBJ2-7; TRBD1 matches at 7 bases. The germline V gene has CDR1 LNHDA and CDR2 SQIVND (reference sequence). The length of the CDR3 is 11 residues. After removal of 4 bases from V and 9 bases from J, the junction contained 3 bases not matched to a gene. The CDR3 spells CASSTDRRQYF. In nucleotides, the CDR3 is TGTGCCAGTAGTACGGACAGGCGGCAGTACTTC. Filled out from reference TRBV19 and TRBJ2-7, the complete variable domain reads DGGITQSPKYLFRKEGQNVTLSCEQNLNHDAMYWYRQDPGQGLRLIYYSQIVNDFQKGDIAEGYSVSREKKESFPLTVTSAQKNPTAFYLCASSTDRRQYFGPGTRLTVT.

The chain couples TRBV3-1 (or the pseudogene TRBV3-2) to TRBJ1-5; D is unresolved. The germline V gene has CDR1 LGHDT and CDR2 YNNKEL (reference sequence). Trimming took 0 bases from V and 3 from J, leaving 3 bases between them. The CDR3 is made up of 13 amino acids. CDR3 nucleotide sequence: TGTGCCAGCAGCCAAGATGTCAATCAGCCCCAGCATTTT. It specifies CASSQDVNQPQHF.

The chain recombines TRBV5-5 with TRBJ2-7, with D perhaps TRBD1 or TRBD2 (5 bases each). Trimming shortened V by 5 bases and J by 3 bases, and 12 bases separated the two germline ends. The CDR3 has 13 amino acids. CDR1 and CDR2 (germline): SGHKS, YYEKEE (reference sequence). DNA of the CDR3: TGTGCCAGCAGTCGGGACCGAGGCTACGAGCAGTACTTC. Translation gives CASSRDRGYEQYF.

The J gene is TRBJ1-5, the V gene TRBV6-2 or TRBV6-3, with 7 positions matching TRBD1. This CDR3 contains 15 residues. Trimming at V came to 5 bases and at J to 5 bases, leaving 9 bases not matched to a gene. Germline V gene lookup returns CDR1 MNHEY and CDR2 SVGEGT. In DNA form, the CDR3 reads TGTGCCAGCAGTGCCCTGACAGGGTGGGATCAGCCCCAGCATTTT. Protein product: CASSALTGWDQPQHF.

This clone was picked up one time. The CDR3 nucleotides are TGCGCCAGCAGCTTGGGTGCCGCAGCTAGCACAGATACGCAGTATTTT. Its protein product is CASSLGAAASTDTQYF. This chain uses TRBV5-1 with TRBJ2-3; D not certain. Per germline, CDR1 SGHRS and CDR2 YFSETQ. CDR3 length: 16 residues. Deletions cut 0 bases from V and 0 bases from J, with 11 bases between.

The CDR3 nucleotides are TGTGCCAGCAGTCCCCGGACGGGAGGTCCTGGCTACACCTTC. Translated, it gives CASSPRTGGPGYTF. The chain recombines TRBV27 with TRBJ1-2; D remains ambiguous. The CDR3 totals 14 residues. V shed 5 bases and J shed 7 bases, with 17 bases lying between them. Germline V gene data show CDR1 as MNHEY and CDR2 as SMNVEV (reference sequence).

V gene TRBV13 combines with J gene TRBJ2-3; D remains ambiguous. Germline values: CDR1 PRHDT, CDR2 FYEKMQ (reference sequence). V was trimmed by 2 bases and J by 7 bases, leaving 7 bases between them. The CDR3 runs to 12 residues. The CDR3 coding sequence is TGTGCCAGCAGCTTATCGGGTTATACGCAGTATTTT. It yields the protein CASSLSGYTQYF.

This sequence joins TRBV6-1 and TRBJ1-3; tentative D call: TRBD1 (5 bases). CDR3 size: 15 residues. V was shortened by 0 bases and J by 2 bases, with 8 bases between the two germline ends. Germline V CDR1 and CDR2: MNHNS, SASEGT. This chain's CDR3 is CASSEAPGTGNTIYF. The CDR3 DNA reads TGTGCCAGCAGTGAAGCGCCAGGGACTGGAAACACCATATATTTT.

The DNA for the CDR3 is TGTGCCAGCTCGGCAGACAATCAGCCCCAGCATTTT. Its protein product is CASSADNQPQHF. V usage is TRBV18 and J usage is TRBJ1-5; D gene unclear. Germline values: CDR1 KGHSH, CDR2 LQKENI. V lost 6 bases and J lost 3, with 6 bases in between. This CDR3 contains 12 residues.

The chain combines TRBV24-1 with TRBJ2-7; TRBD1 might be the D (6 bases). Germline V gene data show CDR1 as KGHDR and CDR2 as SFDVKD. The CDR3 loop spans 13 amino acids. Trimming removed 8 bases at V and 5 bases at J, with 15 bases between. CDR3: CATTLPRGHEQYF. DNA of the CDR3: TGTGCCACCACCCTCCCCAGGGGCCACGAGCAGTACTTC.

The chain employs TRBV6-1 and TRBJ1-2; possible D gene TRBD1, 5 bases. Germline CDR1 MNHNS, CDR2 SASEGT. The CDR3 has 15 residues. Trimming removed 1 base at V and 5 bases at J, with 14 bases between. Here the CDR3 reads CASSEETESTYGYTF. The CDR3 bases are TGTGCCAGCAGTGAAGAGACAGAGTCAACTTATGGCTACACCTTC.

V is TRBV28 and J is TRBJ1-6; D unclear. Trimming took 4 bases from V and 6 from J, leaving 13 bases between them. Germline V gene data show CDR1 as MDHEN and CDR2 as SYDVKM. The CDR3 contains 15 residues. The CDR3 nucleotides read TGTGCCAGCAGTTCAATTCGAGAGGGTAATTCACCCCTCCACTTT. Protein: CASSSIREGNSPLHF.

The CDR3 DNA reads as TGTGCCAGCAGCTTGGCGAGTCTGGCCATGAACACTGAAGCTTTCTTT. The encoded protein is CASSLASLAMNTEAFF. This chain connects TRBV5-4 to TRBJ1-1; D is undetermined. The germline V gene encodes CDR1 SGHNT and CDR2 YYREEE (reference sequence). This CDR3 contains 16 residues. V shed 0 bases and J shed 0 bases, with 12 bases lying between them.

The V call is TRBV9, the J call TRBJ1-5, with no clear D. Trimming took off 4 bases at V and 2 bases at J, with 10 bases between the two ends. The CDR3 length is 14 residues. Germline CDR1 and CDR2: SGDLS and YYNGEE. CDR3 in amino acids: CASSTMDGNQPQHF. The CDR3 region has the DNA TGTGCCAGCAGCACTATGGACGGCAATCAGCCCCAGCATTTT. The whole variable domain, remainder taken from reference TRBV9 and TRBJ1-5, is DSGVTQTPKHLITATGQRVTLRCSPRSGDLSVYWYQQSLDQGLQFLIQYYNGEERAKGNILERFSAQQFPDLHSELNLSSLELGDSALYFCASSTMDGNQPQHFGDGTRLSIL.

The genes are TRBV11-1 and TRBJ2-2; 7 nucleotides line up with TRBD1. The germline V gene has CDR1 SGHAT and CDR2 FQDESV (reference sequence). The ends lost 4 bases at V and 4 bases at J; junction bases unmatched: 6. This CDR3 has 15 amino acids. DNA of the CDR3: TGTGCCAGCAGCTCAGCCGGGACAGTCACCGGGGAGCTGTTTTTT. It encodes CASSSAGTVTGELFF.

The chain recombines TRBV3-1 (or the pseudogene TRBV3-2) with TRBJ1-2; 7 bases are shared with TRBD1. This CDR3 comprises 14 residues. Trimming removed 5 bases from V and 5 bases from J; junction bases left unmatched: 8. Germline lookup yields CDR1 LGHDT and CDR2 YNNKEL (reference sequence). The CDR3: CASSNRDRIYGYTF. The CDR3 nucleotides are TGTGCCAGCAGCAACCGGGACAGAATATATGGCTACACCTTC.